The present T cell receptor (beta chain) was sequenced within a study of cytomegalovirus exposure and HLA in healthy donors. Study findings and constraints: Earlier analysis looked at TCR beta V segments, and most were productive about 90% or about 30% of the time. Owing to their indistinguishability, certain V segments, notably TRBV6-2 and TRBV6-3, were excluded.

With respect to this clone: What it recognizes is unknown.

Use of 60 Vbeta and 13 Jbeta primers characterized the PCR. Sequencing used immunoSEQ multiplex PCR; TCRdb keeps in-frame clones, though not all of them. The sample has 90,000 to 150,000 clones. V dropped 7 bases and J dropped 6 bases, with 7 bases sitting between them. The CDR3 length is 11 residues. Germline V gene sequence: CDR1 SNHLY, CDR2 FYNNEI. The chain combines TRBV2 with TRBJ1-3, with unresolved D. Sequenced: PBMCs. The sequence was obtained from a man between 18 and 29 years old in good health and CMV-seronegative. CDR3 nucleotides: TGTGCCAGCACTTTACAAAACACCATATATTTT. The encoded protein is CASTLQNTIYF.